These 26 T cell receptor beta chains were all obtained from the same sample, sequenced in a study of identical twins. Via MiXCR, TCRdb re-called the 5' RACE reads, giving one row per CDR3 protein. The data show around 550,000 distinct CDR3 sequences, 13% to 15% seen once. The same specimen was also included in a second study, on yellow fever vaccine responses in identical twins.

The sample taken for sequencing was CD4+ T cells sorted from blood. These receptors were taken from a woman between 18 and 29 years old in good health.

In this sample, this clonotype turned up a few times. The CDR3 nucleotides are TGTGCCAGCAGTTCTGGTAGCGGGAGAATGGAGACCCAGTACTTC. This encodes CASSSGSGRMETQYF. The J gene is TRBJ2-5, the V gene TRBV12-3 or TRBV12-4; 9 bases are shared with TRBD2. This CDR3 comprises 15 residues. J gave up 5 bases and V 4 bases, and 8 bases lay outside the gene matches.

This clonotype was recorded a few times. The gene calls are TRBV29-1 and TRBJ2-1, with 8 bases that match TRBD2. CDR1 and CDR2 from the germline V gene are SQVTM and ANQGSEA. The CDR3 extends over 16 amino acids. V shed 8 bases and J 3 bases; nucleotides not matched to a gene: 15. The CDR3, as DNA: TGCAGCCTATTAGCGGGGAGAGGGATCCTCTACAATGAGCAGTTCTTC. Its translation is CSLLAGRGILYNEQFF.

This clonotype was picked up a small number of times. The rearrangement uses TRBV28 and TRBJ2-3; 8 bases are a match to TRBD2. V was pared by 9 bases and J by 4 bases, with 12 bases of the junction left unmatched. CDR1 and CDR2 (germline): MDHEN, SYDVKM. The CDR3 has 15 amino acids. The CDR3 DNA sequence: TGTGCCAGTTCAGAGAGCGCGGGAGGCGCAGATACGCAGTATTTT. It translates to CASSESAGGADTQYF. The variable domain in full, with the rest retrieved from reference TRBV28 and TRBJ2-3, is DVKVTQSSRYLVKRTGEKVFLECVQDMDHENMFWYRQDPGLGLRLIYFSYDVKMKEKGDIPEGYSVSREKKERFSLILESASTNQTSMYLCASSESAGGADTQYFGPGTRLTVL.

The chain recombines TRBV6-1 with TRBJ2-5, with 8 bases fitting TRBD1. Per the germline V gene, CDR1 is MNHNS and CDR2 is SASEGT. The CDR3 is 14 residues long. Losses at the gene ends were 5 bases for V and 7 bases for J; bases not matched to a gene: 9. CDR3 bases: TGTGCCAGCAGTCTGGGGACAGGCCGAGGGACCCAGTACTTC. Encoded protein: CASSLGTGRGTQYF.

This clonotype occurred once. Germline is not matched at one junction end, which may reflect a read error. The rearrangement uses TRBV12-3 or TRBV12-4 and TRBJ1-5; D may be TRBD1 (6 bases). This CDR3 spans 14 amino acids. The CDR3 bases are TGTGCCAGCACTTTAGGGGGGGTTGGACAGCCCCAGCATTTT. It yields the protein CASTLGGVGQPQHF.

This clonotype was found a few times. This chain joins TRBV12-3 or TRBV12-4 and TRBJ2-4; possible D gene TRBD1, 6 bases. V was pared by 0 bases and J by 2 bases, with 23 bases between. The CDR3 runs to 20 residues. The CDR3 sequence is CASSLAGVQGLMGTKNIQYF. The CDR3 DNA sequence: TGTGCCAGCAGTTTAGCGGGGGTCCAGGGGTTAATGGGGACCAAAAACATTCAGTACTTC.

The chain joins TRBV11-2 to TRBJ2-1, with 8 bases aligning to TRBD1. This CDR3 region has 13 residues. CDR1 and CDR2 (germline): SGHAT, FQNNGV. Unmatched junction bases numbered 4, after V lost 6 bases and J lost 6 bases. CDR3 region: CASSRGTGNEQFF. As DNA, the CDR3 is TGTGCCAGCAGTCGAGGGACAGGCAATGAGCAGTTCTTC.

This chain's CDR3 is CASKVMASGPYEQYF. CDR3 coding DNA: TGTGCCAGCAAGGTTATGGCTAGCGGTCCCTACGAGCAGTACTTC. V usage is TRBV2 and J usage is TRBJ2-7, with 7 bases lining up with TRBD2. Germline lookup yields CDR1 SNHLY and CDR2 FYNNEI. The CDR3 has 15 amino acids. After removal of 7 bases from V and 2 bases from J, the junction contained 11 bases not matched to a gene.

This clonotype was seen only a few times. In nucleotides, the CDR3 is TGTGCCAGCATGGGGCTAGCAGATGACTCGGGTTACTACGAGCAGTACGTC. This sequence encodes CASMGLADDSGYYEQYV. V gene TRBV9 combines with J gene TRBJ2-7, with D perhaps assigned TRBD1 or TRBD2 (5 bases each). V was trimmed by 6 bases and J by 3 bases, leaving 25 bases between them. CDR3 length: 17 amino acids. Germline V lookup: CDR1 SGDLS, CDR2 YYNGEE.

This clonotype was seen only a few times. The chain has TRBV3-1 and TRBJ2-2; D gene unclear. V was shortened by 0 bases and J by 3 bases, with 11 bases between the two germline ends. The CDR3 has 16 residues. Germline V gives CDR1 LGHDT, CDR2 YNNKEL (reference sequence). The CDR3 DNA sequence: TGTGCCAGCAGCCAAGATCTAGAGGTTTACACCGGGGAGCTGTTTTTT. Protein: CASSQDLEVYTGELFF. Full variable domain (outside the CDR3, taken from reference TRBV3-1 and TRBJ2-2): DTAVSQTPKYLVTQMGNDKSIKCEQNLGHDTMYWYKQDSKKFLKIMFSYNNKELIINETVPNRFSPKSPDKAHLNLHINSLELGDSAVYFCASSQDLEVYTGELFFGEGSRLTVL.

This clonotype was observed a few times. The rearrangement links TRBV27 to TRBJ1-4, with 7 nucleotides matching TRBD1. Germline values: CDR1 MNHEY, CDR2 SMNVEV (reference sequence). With V trimmed by 6 bases and J by 5 bases, 15 bases remained unmatched. This CDR3 spans 17 amino acids. The CDR3 bases are TGTGCCAGCAGATTTTACAGGGGAGGAATGGGGAATGAAAAACTGTTTTTT. Amino acid sequence: CASRFYRGGMGNEKLFF.

The chain uses TRBV5-1 and TRBJ1-2; 9 bases fit TRBD1. Germline assignment: CDR1 SGHRS and CDR2 YFSETQ. The CDR3 runs to 14 residues. V was pared by 4 bases and J by 7 bases, with 8 bases of the junction left unmatched. CDR3 bases: TGCGCCAGCAGCGCAACCGGGACAGGGATTGGCTACACCTTC. This encodes CASSATGTGIGYTF.

There are a few counts of this clonotype. This sequence joins TRBV4-2 and TRBJ1-6; no definite D call. V lost 0 bases to trimming and J lost 7 bases, with 13 bases between them. This CDR3 spans 16 amino acids. CDR1 and CDR2 from the germline V gene are LGHNA and YNFKEQ. In DNA form, the CDR3 reads TGTGCCAGCAGCCAAGATCAGAGAGGCGGAAATTCACCCCTCCACTTT. It translates to CASSQDQRGGNSPLHF.

This chain uses TRBV7-8 with TRBJ1-2, with 12 bases fitting TRBD1. Losses at the gene ends were 5 bases for V and 8 bases for J; bases not matched to a gene: 9. Germline-derived CDR1 and CDR2 are SGHVS and FQNEAQ. This CDR3 contains 15 residues. The CDR3 DNA reads as TGTGCCAGCAGCGCAGGGACAGGGGGCGCGGAAGGCTACACCTTC. Residues: CASSAGTGGAEGYTF.

This clonotype has only a few counts. The rearrangement uses TRBV20-1 and TRBJ2-7, with 7 bases aligning to TRBD2. Trimming at V came to 6 bases and at J to 2 bases, leaving 10 bases not matched to a gene. Germline CDR1 and CDR2: DFQATT and SNEGSKA (reference sequence). CDR3 size: 14 residues. Written as DNA, the CDR3 is TGCAGTGCCTCCCGATCGGGAGGCGCCTACGAGCAGTACTTC. It encodes CSASRSGGAYEQYF.

This clonotype was observed a few times. The rearrangement joins TRBV4-1 to TRBJ2-2; D is unresolved. Germline V gene sequence: CDR1 MGHRA, CDR2 YSYEKL. This CDR3 comprises 18 residues. V was pared by 2 bases and J by 3 bases, with 19 bases between. The CDR3 protein is CASSQTPAQRHHTGELFF. The DNA for the CDR3 is TGCGCCAGCAGCCAAACCCCCGCCCAGCGACACCACACCGGGGAGCTGTTTTTT.

The table lists this clonotype with a few counts. CDR3 amino acids: CASSLWESANTGELFF. The DNA of the CDR3 is TGTGCCAGCAGCTTGTGGGAATCCGCGAACACCGGGGAGCTGTTTTTT. The V call is TRBV7-3, the J call TRBJ2-2; D is ambiguous. Germline V gives CDR1 SGHTA, CDR2 FQGTGA. This CDR3 region has 16 residues. Trimming left V 3 bases short and J 0 bases short, with 11 bases between.

This clonotype was detected only a few times. The chain links TRBV6-5 to TRBJ2-2, with no clear D. Germline-derived CDR1 and CDR2 are MNHEY and SVGAGI. This CDR3 contains 16 residues. With 0 bases removed from V and 5 bases from J, the gap between germline ends came to 13 bases. The CDR3 is CASSYSSTLGTGELFF. CDR3 sequence (DNA): TGTGCCAGCAGTTACTCGAGTACTCTGGGGACCGGGGAGCTGTTTTTT.

This clonotype was picked up a small number of times. The V gene is TRBV27, the J gene TRBJ2-1, with D hard to call. The germline gives CDR1 MNHEY, CDR2 SMNVEV (reference sequence). CDR3 length: 13 residues. The ends were cut back, 0 bases at V and 4 bases at J, with 4 bases in the middle. The CDR3 DNA reads TGTGCCAGCAGTTTATCGGAGTACAATGAGCAGTTCTTC. The encoded protein is CASSLSEYNEQFF.

This clonotype has only a few counts. The chain couples TRBV20-1 to TRBJ2-5; 13 bases are shared with TRBD2. Trimming took 6 bases from V and 4 from J; bases not matched to a gene: 8. The CDR3 runs 15 residues. Germline V gene sequence: CDR1 DFQATT, CDR2 SNEGSKA (reference sequence). The CDR3 DNA sequence: TGCAGTGCAAGGACTAGCGGGAGTTCGCGAGAGACCCAGTACTTC. It translates to CSARTSGSSRETQYF.

This clonotype was recorded a few times. The CDR3 nucleotides read TGTGCCAGCAGCTTGTGGGGCAGGGGCTCCTACAATGAGCAGTTCTTC. It translates to CASSLWGRGSYNEQFF. This chain joins TRBV5-8 and TRBJ2-1, with D possibly TRBD1 on 6 matching bases. The germline CDR1 and CDR2 sequences are SGHTS and YDEGEE. The CDR3 covers 16 residues. V dropped 1 base and J dropped 0 bases, with 11 bases sitting between them.

This clonotype has more than one count but fewer than ten. This chain connects TRBV12-3 or TRBV12-4 to TRBJ2-7; 12 nucleotides line up with TRBD2. There are 15 residues in the CDR3. Trimming cost V 7 bases and J 1 base; bases outside gene matches: 5. The CDR3 coding sequence is TGTGCCAGCACCCTAGCGGGAGGGCTATCCTACGAGCAGTACTTC. Protein product: CASTLAGGLSYEQYF.

This clonotype was detected a few times. CDR3 sequence: CSVSDPGQVNTEAFF. The CDR3 bases are TGCAGCGTTTCCGACCCGGGACAGGTGAACACTGAAGCTTTCTTT. The rearrangement joins TRBV29-1 to TRBJ1-1, with TRBD1 matching 8 bases. V lost 5 bases, J lost 0 bases, and 8 bases stayed unmatched. The CDR3 totals 15 residues. CDR1 is SQVTM, CDR2 ANQGSEA, per germline.

This clonotype was picked up a small number of times. The gene calls are TRBV10-3 and TRBJ2-2, with unresolved D. The CDR3 length is 14 residues. The V gene lost 10 bases and the J gene lost 3 bases, with 15 bases spanning the gap. Germline CDR1 reads ENHRY; CDR2 reads SYGVKD. The CDR3 loop is CATATTIYTGELFF. The CDR3, as DNA: TGTGCCACTGCCACAACTATTTACACCGGGGAGCTGTTTTTT.

A few counts support this clonotype. The J gene is TRBJ2-3, the V gene TRBV10-3; TRBD2 matches 10 bases. The V segment lost 6 bases and the J segment 3 bases; nucleotides outside the gene matches: 3. Germline loops: CDR1 ENHRY, CDR2 SYGVKD. The CDR3 extends over 14 amino acids. CDR3 bases: TGTGCCATCAGCGAGGGACTAGCGACAGATACGCAGTATTTT. Protein sequence: CAISEGLATDTQYF.

J is TRBJ1-6 and V is TRBV7-9; D is undetermined. Germline lookup yields CDR1 SEHNR and CDR2 FQNEAQ (reference sequence). CDR3 length equals 12 residues. Trimming took off 5 bases at V and 5 bases at J, with 4 bases between the two ends. The CDR3 DNA is TGTGCCAGCAGCCTCCATAATTCACCCCTCCACTTT. Translation gives CASSLHNSPLHF.